This T cell receptor beta chain appears in the sequencing data of a study of blood T cell repertoires in COVID-19. Clones were sequenced by immunoSEQ multiplex PCR, and TCRdb holds only the in-frame ones, with some missing. The top ten clones hold just under 7.5% of a sample with roughly 340,000 clones, 88% of them seen once. Enrolled during active infection, Seattle patients were then followed longitudinally. Trimming cost V 7 bases and J 4 bases, with 17 bases left between them. This CDR3 spans 14 amino acids. Germline CDR1 SGHRS, CDR2 YFSETQ. A word on this clone: Other DNA variants within this sample encode the same CDR3.

This sequence originates from a woman aged 70-85 years with COVID-19, enrolled during active disease. The chain couples TRBV5-1 to TRBJ1-1; maybe TRBD1 (5 bases). Specimen: peripheral blood. The CDR3 loop reads CASSLRQGGTEAFF. The CDR3 nucleotides read TGCGCCAGCTCCTTAAGGCAGGGAGGCACTGAAGCTTTCTTT.